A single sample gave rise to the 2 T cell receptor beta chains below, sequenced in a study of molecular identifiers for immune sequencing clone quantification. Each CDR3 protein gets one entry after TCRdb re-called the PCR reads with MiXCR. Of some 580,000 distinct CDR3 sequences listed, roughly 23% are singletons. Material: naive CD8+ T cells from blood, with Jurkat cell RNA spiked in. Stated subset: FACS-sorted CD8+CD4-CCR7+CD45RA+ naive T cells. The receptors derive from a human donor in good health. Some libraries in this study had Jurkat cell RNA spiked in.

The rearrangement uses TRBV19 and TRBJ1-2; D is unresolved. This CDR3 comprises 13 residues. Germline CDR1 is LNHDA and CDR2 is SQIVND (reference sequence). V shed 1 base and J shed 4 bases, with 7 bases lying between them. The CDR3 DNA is TGTGCCAGTAGTATAGGGCAGAGCTATGGCTACACCTTC. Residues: CASSIGQSYGYTF.

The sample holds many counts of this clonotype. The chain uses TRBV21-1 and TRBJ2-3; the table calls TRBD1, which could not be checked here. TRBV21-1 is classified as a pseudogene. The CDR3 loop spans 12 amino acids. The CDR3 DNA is TGTGGGGACAGGCCCCGGACAGATACGCAGTATTTT. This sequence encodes CGDRPRTDTQYF.